The clone carrying this TCR beta chain was detected only a few times. What it binds is unknown. The sample belongs to a study of T cells in Graves' hyperthyroidism and ophthalmopathy. CDR1 DFQATT and CDR2 SNEGSKA come from the germline V gene (reference sequence). Trimming cost V 0 bases and J 8 bases, with 16 bases left between them. CDR3 length equals 15 residues. Notes on the study in general: Also found in blood were most expanded thyroid clonotypes above 0.001. Progression to ophthalmopathy was predicted a median of roughly 6.6 months early.

TCR beta CDR3 region amplification was performed from RNA transcripts. The primer set for the first-round RT-PCR of the TCR CDR3 was HTBI. TCRdb independently ran MiXCR on the multiplex PCR reads; one entry per CDR3 protein. The sample carries hundreds of thousands of distinct CDR3 sequences, around 38% recorded once. The sample was blood. V and J are TRBV20-1 and TRBJ1-4; TRBD1 might be the D (5 bases). This TCR derives from a man aged 18 to 29 with Graves' hyperthyroidism. The CDR3 region is CSARDWSGRGEKLFF. In nucleotides, the CDR3 is TGCAGTGCTAGAGATTGGTCAGGGAGGGGCGAAAAACTGTTTTTT.